This entry features one T cell receptor (beta chain) sequence. One end of the junction varies from germline; a read error may be responsible. Unique molecular identifiers were used in preparing the TCRbeta library. MiXCR, run by TCRdb on the PCR reads, gives a single entry per CDR3 protein. Found here are some 500,000 distinct CDR3 sequences, around 20% of them singletons; the top ten hold 2.5% to 3.5%. This sample stems from a study of T-cell reconstitution after alpha-beta-depleted transplantation in children. The CDR3 spans 17 residues. This specimen consisted of PBMCs from the stem cell graft donor, obtained from the stem cell graft. This sequence joins TRBV12-3 or TRBV12-4 and TRBJ2-3, with a possible D match to TRBD1 (5 bases). The TCR was taken from a human donor who donated a stem cell graft to a child with acute lymphoblastic leukemia. The CDR3: CATSLHFSGISSDTQYF. The DNA for the CDR3 is TGTGCCACCAGTTTACATTTTTCAGGGATTAGTTCAGATACGCAGTATTTT.